These T cell receptor beta chains were read from a single sample in a study of T cells in Graves' hyperthyroidism and ophthalmopathy. TCRdb redid the calling of the multiplex PCR reads with MiXCR, one entry per CDR3 protein. The sample holds 350,000 or so distinct CDR3 sequences, 15% to 20% seen once. Source material: blood. These receptors were collected from a middle-aged woman with Graves' ophthalmopathy. Each CDR3 is given with its conserved first and last residue. Fields, in order: V gene, clone size, D gene, J gene, CDR3 DNA, CDR3 protein. A D gene is named only where the DNA matches it firmly. Clone size is stated in some rows and not others, as once, few, many or a class when expanded.

TRBV29-1	-	-	TRBJ1-1	TGCAGCGTTGAACCGACAGCGACGATTGGCACTGAAGCTTTCTTT	CSVEPTATIGTEAFF
TRBV12-5	many	-	TRBJ2-5	TGTGCTAGTGCCGATTCGACGGTAACCCATCAAGAGACCCAGTACTTC	CASADSTVTHQETQYF
TRBV30	many	-	TRBJ2-3	TGTGCCTGGAGTTCGTTGGCGGGATCAGGGCAGTATTTT	CAWSSLAGSGQYF
TRBV5-1	many	-	TRBJ2-7	TGCGCCAGCAGTTTGGACGGCCCCTCCTACGAGCAGTACTTC	CASSLDGPSYEQYF
TRBV6-2/TRBV6-3	many	-	TRBJ1-5	TGTGCCAGCAGCCCCTGGGGGGCCCCGAGGGATCAGCCCCAGCATTTT	CASSPWGAPRDQPQHF
TRBV5-1	many	-	TRBJ1-1	TGCGCCAGCAGCTTGAGTAGGCAGGGGTTACGGGACACTGAAGCTTTCTTT	CASSLSRQGLRDTEAFF
TRBV11-2	many	-	TRBJ2-7	TGTGCCAGCAGCTTAGAGGGAACTGACTACGAGCAGTACTTC	CASSLEGTDYEQYF
TRBV4-1	many	-	TRBJ2-7	TGCGCCAGCAGCCAAGAATCCAGGGATAATGACGAGCAGTACTTC	CASSQESRDNDEQYF
TRBV20-1	-	-	TRBJ1-1	TGCAGTGTTGAACTCTGGACCACTGAAGCTTTCTTT	CSVELWTTEAFF
TRBV12-3/TRBV12-4	many	-	TRBJ2-7	TGTGCCAGCAGTTTTCGGGCCCATAGCTCCTACGAGCAGTACTTC	CASSFRAHSSYEQYF
TRBV5-1	many	-	TRBJ1-2	TGCGCCAGCAGCTTGGATCCTTGGGTTGAGGGCTACACCTTC	CASSLDPWVEGYTF
TRBV19	many	-	TRBJ2-7	TGTGCCAGTAGTATGTTCAATCCCCCAGGGGCCGGCGAGCAGTACTTC	CASSMFNPPGAGEQYF
TRBV30	many	-	TRBJ2-2	TGTGCCTGTACTACAGGGTTTATATACACCGGGGAGCTGTTTTTT	CACTTGFIYTGELFF
TRBV30	few	-	TRBJ1-2	TGTGCCTGGAGTCAAGCAGGGGACCTCTATGGCTACACCTTC	CAWSQAGDLYGYTF
TRBV7-9	-	-	TRBJ2-3	TGTGCCAGCAGCTCCCGCCCCCCTTTGAGCGGGAGCACAGATACGCAGTATTTT	CASSSRPPLSGSTDTQYF
TRBV4-2	many	-	TRBJ1-6	TGTGCCAGCAGCCAAGGCCCCACGGACGATTCACCCCTCCACTTT	CASSQGPTDDSPLHF
TRBV6-2/TRBV6-3	few	-	TRBJ2-2	TGTGCCAGCACGCTCCTCGCGGGGAGCGGGGAGCTGTTTTTT	CASTLLAGSGELFF
TRBV4-1	-	-	TRBJ2-7	TGCGCCAGCAGCCAAGATTGGGACACCTCCTACGAGCAGTACTTC	CASSQDWDTSYEQYF
TRBV5-1	many	-	TRBJ2-7	TGCGCCAGCAGCTTCGGGGTCACCTACGAGCAGTACTTC	CASSFGVTYEQYF
TRBV11-2	many	-	TRBJ2-4	TGTGCCAGCAGCTTAGGGGGATCTGAGGGGTACTTC	CASSLGGSEGYF
TRBV6-1	-	-	TRBJ2-7	TGTGCCAGCATATCTCCAGGGGCCTACGAGCAGTACTTC	CASISPGAYEQYF
TRBV12-3/TRBV12-4	-	TRBD2	TRBJ2-7	TGTGCCAGCAGACCGGTAGCGGGAGGGCCAACCTACGAGCAGTACTTC	CASRPVAGGPTYEQYF
TRBV30	-	-	TRBJ2-3	TGTGCCTGGAGTGGAGGCTACACCAGCACAGATACGCAGTATTTT	CAWSGGYTSTDTQYF
TRBV20-1	many	-	TRBJ2-2	TGCAGTGCTAGAGACCCTTCGAACACCGGGGAGCTGTTTTTT	CSARDPSNTGELFF
TRBV2	many	-	TRBJ1-6	TGTGCCAGCAGTGAATGGTCGGGGAATTCACCCCTCCACTTT	CASSEWSGNSPLHF
TRBV6-5	many	TRBD2	TRBJ2-7	TGTGCCAGCAGGGGGACTAGTGGGAGCGACGAGCAGTACTTC	CASRGTSGSDEQYF
TRBV30	many	TRBD1	TRBJ2-5	TGTGCCTGGAGTGTTGGGGACAGATCAGGACGAGAGACCCAGTACTTC	CAWSVGDRSGRETQYF
TRBV28	many	-	TRBJ1-2	TGTGCCAGCAGTTTAAGGGACACCCCTAACTATGGCTACACCTTC	CASSLRDTPNYGYTF
TRBV12-3/TRBV12-4	many	-	TRBJ1-5	TGTGCCAGCAGCCCGTCGACAGCGGATAGCAATCAGCCCCAGCATTTT	CASSPSTADSNQPQHF
TRBV6-2/TRBV6-3	many	-	TRBJ2-7	TGTGCCGGCAGCCTCCCGGGACTTGCCTACGAGCAGTACTTC	CAGSLPGLAYEQYF
TRBV20-1	many	-	TRBJ2-7	TGCAGTGCCGCGCCCCCGGGACTGCCTCACGAGCAGTACTTC	CSAAPPGLPHEQYF
TRBV4-1	many	-	TRBJ2-2	TGCGCCAGCAGCCCGCGACAGACCACCGGGGAGCTGTTTTTT	CASSPRQTTGELFF
TRBV11-2	many	-	TRBJ2-5	TGTGCCAGCAGCTCCCAACCCAGACCGGGGGAGACCCAGTACTTC	CASSSQPRPGETQYF
TRBV4-1	-	-	TRBJ2-5	TGCGCCAGCAGCCAAGTGAAAGGGCCAGAGACCCAGTACTTC	CASSQVKGPETQYF
TRBV6-5	many	TRBD1	TRBJ2-7	TGTGCCAGCAGTTATGGCAGGGGGTCAACCTACGAGCAGTACTTC	CASSYGRGSTYEQYF
TRBV5-4	-	-	TRBJ2-7	TGTGCCAGCAGCTTGACAGAGGCCCCTTACGAGCAGTACTTC	CASSLTEAPYEQYF
TRBV7-9	many	-	TRBJ2-2	TGTGCCAGCCGGCATAAGGCGAACACCGGGGAGCTGTTTTTT	CASRHKANTGELFF
TRBV5-5	many	-	TRBJ1-2	TGTGCCAGCAGCTTCATTGGCGGTTCTAACTATGGCTACACCTTC	CASSFIGGSNYGYTF
TRBV11-2	many	TRBD2	TRBJ2-3	TGTGCCAGCAGCCTACGTAGCGGGAGGTGGGATACGCAGTATTTT	CASSLRSGRWDTQYF
TRBV28	few	TRBD1	TRBJ1-2	TGTGCCAGCAGTTACCAGGGGGCGCGGGACTATGGCTACACCTTC	CASSYQGARDYGYTF
TRBV3-1	many	-	TRBJ1-2	TGTGCCAGCAGCCAAGGGGCAGGGCAGGGCCATGGCTACACCTTC	CASSQGAGQGHGYTF
TRBV6-1	many	-	TRBJ2-2	TGTGCCAGCAGAGAGGACCCTCCTGGGGAGCTGTTTTTT	CASREDPPGELFF